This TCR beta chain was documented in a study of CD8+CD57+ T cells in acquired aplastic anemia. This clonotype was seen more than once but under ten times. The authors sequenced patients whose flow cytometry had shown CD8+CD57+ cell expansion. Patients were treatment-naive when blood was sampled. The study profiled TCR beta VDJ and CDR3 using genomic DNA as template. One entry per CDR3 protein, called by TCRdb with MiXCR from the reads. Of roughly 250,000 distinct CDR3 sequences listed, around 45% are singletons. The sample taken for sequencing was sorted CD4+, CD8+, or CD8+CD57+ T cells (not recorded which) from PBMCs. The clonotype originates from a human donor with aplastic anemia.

The DNA of the CDR3 is TGTGCCAGCAGTCGCTTCCGGCAGTTCTTC. Its protein is CASSRFRQFF. The chain carries TRBV6-1 and TRBJ2-1; no clear D. V was pared by 5 bases and J by 12 bases, with 8 bases between. The V gene's germline CDR1 is MNHNS and CDR2 SASEGT. This CDR3 region has 10 residues.